Listed below are T cell receptor beta chains from one sample, sequenced in a study of blood T cell repertoires in COVID-19. Assay used: immunoSEQ multiplex PCR; TCRdb lists only in-frame clones, some missing. The table shows about 270,000 clones, with 86% occurring only once. Specimen: peripheral blood. Every receptor here comes from a woman aged 60-75 years who had recovered from COVID-19. Each CDR3 is given with its conserved first and last residue. Fields, in order: J gene, D gene, clone size, CDR3 length, V gene, CDR3 protein, CDR3 DNA. The D gene is left open where the match is weak. Only some rows state a clone size, as once, few, many or a class for expanded clones.

>TRBJ1-4|TRBD1|.|15|TRBV18
CASSPSQGAVEKLFF
TGTGCCAGCTCACCGTCACAGGGGGCTGTCGAAAAACTGTTTTTT
>TRBJ2-7|TRBD1|.|13|TRBV28
CASTPTGGYEQYF
TGTGCCAGCACCCCGACAGGGGGCTACGAGCAGTACTTC
>TRBJ2-2|.|.|14|TRBV2
CARYAGANTGELFF
TGTGCCCGCTATGCGGGCGCGAACACCGGGGAGCTGTTTTTT
>TRBJ1-6|.|.|15|TRBV11-2
CASSPAGQRNSPLHF
TGTGCCAGCAGCCCAGCGGGACAAAGAAATTCACCCCTCCACTTT
>TRBJ2-3|TRBD2|.|17|TRBV5-6
CASSLVGSGVDTDTQYF
TGTGCCAGCAGCTTGGTGGGTAGCGGGGTTGACACAGATACGCAGTATTTT
>TRBJ2-7|.|once|18|TRBV7-9
CASSLYPLRGSFSYEQYF
TGTGCCAGCAGCTTATACCCTCTGCGAGGGTCCTTTTCCTACGAGCAGTACTTC
>TRBJ1-3|TRBD1|.|13|TRBV19
CATSGGVGNTIYF
TGTGCCACCTCAGGGGGCGTTGGAAACACCATATATTTT
>TRBJ1-1|TRBD1|.|13|TRBV5-1
CASSITGDTEAFF
TGCGCCAGCAGCATAACAGGGGACACTGAAGCTTTCTTT
>TRBJ2-3|.|.|18|TRBV12-2
CASLRPKTSGGSTDTQYF
TGTGCAAGTCTCCGACCCAAAACTAGCGGGGGGAGCACAGATACGCAGTATTTT
>TRBJ1-3|.|once|15|TRBV5-1
CASSLGLISGNTIYF
TGCGCCAGCAGCTTGGGACTGATCTCTGGAAACACCATATATTTT
>TRBJ2-3|.|.|17|TRBV14
CASSQEGPGHRTDTQYF
TGTGCCAGCAGCCAAGAGGGGCCTGGACACCGCACAGATACGCAGTATTTT
>TRBJ2-1|TRBD1|.|15|TRBV28
CASSFERDRANEQFF
TGTGCCAGCAGTTTCGAAAGGGACAGGGCCAATGAGCAGTTCTTC
>TRBJ1-2|TRBD1|.|15|TRBV5-1
CASSLVSGGHYGYTF
TGCGCCAGCAGCTTGGTTTCAGGGGGTCACTATGGCTACACCTTC
>TRBJ2-1|.|.|14|TRBV2
CASLPTLDYWEQFF
TGTGCCAGCCTGCCTACTCTTGATTATTGGGAGCAGTTCTTC
>TRBJ2-3|.|.|13|TRBV2
CASSRDITDTQYF
TGTGCCAGCAGCCGGGACATCACAGATACGCAGTATTTT
>TRBJ2-7|TRBD1|.|19|TRBV10-1
CASSESTRGGGQGIYEQYF
TGCGCCAGCAGTGAGTCGACTCGGGGTGGGGGACAGGGGATCTACGAGCAGTACTTC
>TRBJ2-1|.|once|12|TRBV12-3/TRBV12-4
CASSPPTRIPFF
TGTGCCAGCAGTCCGCCGACTAGGATCCCGTTCTTC
>TRBJ2-1|TRBD2|once|13|TRBV7-2
CASGVAGGNEQFF
TGTGCCAGCGGGGTAGCGGGGGGTAATGAGCAGTTCTTC
>TRBJ1-4|.|.|17|TRBV14
CASSHWGSGLANEKLFF
TGTGCCAGCAGCCATTGGGGATCAGGGTTAGCTAATGAAAAACTGTTTTTT
>TRBJ1-4|.|.|15|TRBV18
CASSPPGRGAEKLFF
TGTGCCAGCTCACCACCAGGCAGGGGAGCTGAAAAACTGTTTTTT
>TRBJ2-6|.|once|16|TRBV7-6
CASSYRQYSGANVLTF
TGTGCCAGCAGCTATAGACAGTACTCTGGGGCCAACGTCCTGACTTTC
>TRBJ1-1|.|.|13|TRBV12-3/TRBV12-4
CASRTRVQEGAFF
TGTGCCAGCCGGACCCGGGTGCAGGAGGGAGCTTTCTTT
>TRBJ2-1|TRBD2|.|13|TRBV29-1
CSDTSGGPNEQFF
TGCAGCGATACTAGCGGGGGCCCCAATGAGCAGTTCTTC
>TRBJ2-2|.|.|12|TRBV3-1/TRBV3-2
CASSHHTGELFF
TGTGCCAGCAGCCACCATACCGGGGAGCTGTTTTTT
>TRBJ2-1|.|.|17|TRBV7-8
CASSPLPHDGTSNEQFF
TGTGCCAGCAGCCCCCTACCCCATGATGGTACCTCTAATGAGCAGTTCTTC
>TRBJ1-1|.|.|13|TRBV6-5
CASSTGFVTEAFF
TGTGCCAGCAGTACAGGCTTTGTCACTGAAGCTTTCTTT
>TRBJ1-3|.|.|17|TRBV6-2/TRBV6-3
CASSYSGLRDPGNTIYF
TGTGCCAGCAGTTACTCGGGACTCCGGGACCCCGGAAACACCATATATTTT
>TRBJ1-5|.|.|16|TRBV7-6
CASSPRAGNGNQPQHF
TGTGCCAGCAGCCCCAGGGCAGGGAATGGCAATCAGCCCCAGCATTTT
>TRBJ1-2|TRBD1|.|15|TRBV7-2
CASSLASGQVYGYTF
TGTGCCAGCAGCTTAGCATCGGGACAGGTCTATGGCTACACCTTC
>TRBJ2-1|TRBD2|.|15|TRBV7-7
CASSRAGGTYNEQFF
TGTGCTAGCAGCCGTGCGGGGGGCACCTACAATGAGCAGTTCTTC
>TRBJ2-5|.|.|15|TRBV9
CASSVDGTAGETQYF
TGTGCCAGCAGCGTAGATGGGACTGCAGGAGAGACCCAGTACTTC
>TRBJ1-1|.|.|14|TRBV5-1
CASSRKEIDTEAFF
TGCGCCAGCAGCCGCAAGGAGATAGACACTGAAGCTTTCTTT
>TRBJ1-4|TRBD1|.|17|TRBV14
CASSHLWTGNKKEKLFF
TGTGCCAGCAGCCACTTATGGACAGGGAATAAGAAAGAAAAACTGTTTTTT
>TRBJ2-1|.|.|16|TRBV9
CASSARGVSSYNEQFF
TGTGCCAGCAGCGCCCGCGGGGTTAGCTCCTACAATGAGCAGTTCTTC
>TRBJ1-6|TRBD1|.|15|TRBV14
CASSLLQGPGSPLHF
TGTGCCAGCAGCCTCCTACAGGGGCCGGGATCACCCCTCCACTTT
>TRBJ2-5|.|.|14|TRBV4-2
CASSQEGVQETQYF
TGTGCCAGCAGCCAAGAAGGAGTTCAGGAGACCCAGTACTTC
>TRBJ2-2|.|.|15|TRBV9
CASSKRQVDTGELFF
TGTGCCAGCAGCAAGCGACAGGTAGACACCGGGGAGCTGTTTTTT
>TRBJ2-7|TRBD1|.|14|TRBV6-5
CASKGGTGPYEQYF
TGTGCCAGCAAAGGGGGGACAGGACCCTACGAGCAGTACTTC
>TRBJ1-1|.|.|13|TRBV3-1/TRBV3-2
CASKQGPYTEAFF
TGTGCCAGCAAACAGGGACCGTACACTGAAGCTTTCTTT
>TRBJ1-2|.|.|15|TRBV9
CASSPRTGTDDGYTF
TGTGCCAGCAGCCCACGGACGGGGACTGATGATGGCTACACCTTC
>TRBJ1-1|.|.|18|TRBV19
CASSILLTGSLMNTEAFF
TGTGCCAGTAGTATTCTCCTGACAGGTTCCCTTATGAACACTGAAGCTTTCTTT
>TRBJ2-5|.|.|13|TRBV9
CASSVDIQETQYF
TGTGCCAGCAGCGTGGACATCCAAGAGACCCAGTACTTC
>TRBJ2-3|TRBD1|.|16|TRBV12-5
CASGPGTGVLTDTQYF
TGTGCTAGTGGTCCCGGGACAGGAGTTCTGACAGATACGCAGTATTTT
>TRBJ2-3|TRBD2|.|15|TRBV5-1
CASTPTSASTDTQYF
TGCGCCAGCACCCCGACTAGCGCTAGCACAGATACGCAGTATTTT
>TRBJ1-1|.|.|13|TRBV28
CASSWAPVVEAFF
TGTGCCAGCAGTTGGGCCCCAGTTGTTGAAGCTTTCTTT
>TRBJ2-3|TRBD2|.|16|TRBV6-1
CASSEVLRGGSDTQYF
TGTGCCAGCAGTGAAGTTTTGCGGGGGGGTAGTGATACGCAGTATTTT
>TRBJ1-5|.|.|12|TRBV7-6
CASSFEDQPQHF
TGTGCCAGCAGCTTCGAGGATCAGCCCCAGCATTTT
>TRBJ1-6|.|.|13|TRBV29-1
CRSSQGKDSPLHF
TGCAGAAGTAGTCAGGGTAAAGATTCACCCCTCCACTTT
>TRBJ1-1|.|.|13|TRBV11-2
CASSLGRNTEAFF
TGTGCCAGCAGCTTAGGGAGGAACACTGAAGCTTTCTTT
>TRBJ2-7|TRBD2|once|18|TRBV7-3
CASSLGVKSGGLLDEQYF
TGTGCCAGCAGCTTAGGGGTAAAGAGCGGGGGGCTGTTGGACGAGCAGTACTTC
>TRBJ2-1|TRBD2|.|16|TRBV7-9
CASSYVAGGPYNEQFF
TGTGCCAGCAGCTATGTTGCGGGGGGTCCCTACAATGAGCAGTTCTTC